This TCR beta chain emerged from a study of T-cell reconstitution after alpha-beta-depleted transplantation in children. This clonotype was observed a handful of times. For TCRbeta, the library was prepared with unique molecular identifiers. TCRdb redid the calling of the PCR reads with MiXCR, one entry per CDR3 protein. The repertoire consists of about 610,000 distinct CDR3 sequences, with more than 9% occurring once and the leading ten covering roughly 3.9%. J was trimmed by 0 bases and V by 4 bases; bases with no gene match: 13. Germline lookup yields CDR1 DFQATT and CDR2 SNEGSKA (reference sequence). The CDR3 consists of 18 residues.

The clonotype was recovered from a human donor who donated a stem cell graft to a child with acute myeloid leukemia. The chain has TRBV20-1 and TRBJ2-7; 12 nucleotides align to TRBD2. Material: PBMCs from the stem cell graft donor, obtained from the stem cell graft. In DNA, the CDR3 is TGCAGTGCTACACAACTAGCGGGAGGCCCTCCTCACTCCTACGAGCAGTACTTC. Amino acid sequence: CSATQLAGGPPHSYEQYF.